Following are 32 T cell receptor beta chains from one sample sequenced in a study of T cell responses to AZD1222 COVID-19 vaccine (dated by TCRdb to about 2021). Read against the paper, the sample's time point label means: baseline before first vaccination. Libraries were built with the immunoSEQ multiplex PCR assay. Held by TCRdb, this immuneACCESS table contains in-frame sequences only and omits some clones. Under half of the omission traces to an unresolved V gene where checked; the cause of the rest is unknown. This sample comprises over 150,000 clones, around 90% of them detected only once. The top ten constitute roughly 0.49% of the sample. Sequences were derived from peripheral blood, sampled on day 0 of AZD1222 vaccination. The receptor set was obtained from an adult in good health.

V gene TRBV12-3 or TRBV12-4 combines with J gene TRBJ1-4; D is uncertain. The CDR3 length is 12 residues. V was clipped by 6 bases and J by 7 bases, with 9 bases between them. Here the CDR3 reads CASSPMGEKLFF. In DNA, the CDR3 is TGTGCCAGCAGCCCTATGGGTGAAAAACTGTTTTTT.

This clone was recorded once. V gene TRBV5-1 combines with J gene TRBJ2-7; 9 bases line up with TRBD2. Germline CDR1 and CDR2: SGHRS and YFSETQ. The CDR3 sequence is 14 residues long. With V trimmed by 3 bases and J by 3 bases, 4 bases remained unmatched. CDR3 DNA sequence: TGCGCCAGCAGCTCGGGACTAGCCGGCTACGAGCAGTACTTC. It yields the protein CASSSGLAGYEQYF.

The chain has TRBV19 and TRBJ1-1; no firm D call. V was trimmed by 4 bases and J by 4 bases, leaving 7 bases between them. Germline V lookup: CDR1 LNHDA, CDR2 SQIVND (reference sequence). This CDR3 spans 12 amino acids. CDR3 loop: CASSTPGTEAFF. The CDR3 coding sequence is TGTGCCAGTAGTACCCCTGGCACTGAAGCTTTCTTT.

V and J are TRBV12-3 or TRBV12-4 and TRBJ2-7; the D gene is possibly TRBD2 (5 bases). This CDR3 spans 13 amino acids. Trimming cost V 4 bases and J 4 bases, with 11 bases left between them. The CDR3 DNA reads TGTGCCAGCAGTTCTTCTAGCAGATACGAGCAGTACTTC. It is translated as CASSSSSRYEQYF.

The chain carries TRBV6-6 and TRBJ1-4; 9 bases are a match to TRBD1. The CDR3 length is 15 residues. V gave up 6 bases and J gave up 9 bases; unmatched junction bases: 11. CDR1 MNHNY and CDR2 SVGAGI come from the germline V gene (reference sequence). CDR3 DNA sequence: TGTGCCAGCAGAGGGCCGGGACAGGGCTCAAAAAAACTGTTTTTT. Its protein is CASRGPGQGSKKLFF.

The V and J genes are TRBV15 and TRBJ1-2; D is perhaps TRBD1 (5 bases). CDR3 length equals 13 residues. Per the germline V gene, CDR1 is LNHNV and CDR2 is YYDKDF (reference sequence). V was pared by 2 bases and J by 4 bases, with 8 bases between. In nucleotides, the CDR3 is TGTGCCACCAGCAGACCGACAGTCTATGGCTACACCTTC. This encodes CATSRPTVYGYTF.

The chain combines TRBV9 with TRBJ1-2; D is possibly TRBD1 (5 bases). Per germline, CDR1 SGDLS and CDR2 YYNGEE. CDR3 size: 14 residues. V was cut by 0 bases and J by 6 bases, with 12 bases left in between. CDR3 bases: TGTGCCAGCAGCGTAGGAGGGGAATCGGATGGCTACACCTTC. It yields the protein CASSVGGESDGYTF.

This clone was detected only once. The chain links TRBV18 to TRBJ1-1, with 10 nucleotides matching TRBD1. CDR1 KGHSH and CDR2 LQKENI come from the germline V gene. CDR3 size: 16 residues. The V gene end was trimmed by 2 bases and the J gene end by 1 base; junction bases not matched to a gene: 4. The CDR3 here is CASSPFRDRGNTEAFF. CDR3 nucleotide sequence: TGTGCCAGCTCACCATTCCGGGACAGGGGGAACACTGAAGCTTTCTTT. Full variable domain (outside the CDR3, taken from reference TRBV18 and TRBJ1-1): NAGVMQNPRHLVRRRGQEARLRCSPMKGHSHVYWYRQLPEEGLKFMVYLQKENIIDESGMPKERFSAEFPKEGPSILRIQQVVRGDSAAYFCASSPFRDRGNTEAFFGQGTRLTVV.

The rearrangement links TRBV7-2 to TRBJ2-7; D could derive from TRBD1 or TRBD2 (5 bases each). V lost 1 base, J lost 3 bases, and 13 bases lay in between. Germline CDR1 is SGHTA and CDR2 is FQGNSA. This CDR3 has 15 residues. The chain's CDR3 is CASSLVGGSNYEQYF. In DNA, the CDR3 is TGTGCCAGCAGCTTAGTTGGGGGATCCAACTACGAGCAGTACTTC.

The CDR3 protein is CASSRDVQTNEKLFF. CDR3 bases: TGTGCCAGCAGCAGGGACGTACAAACTAATGAAAAACTGTTTTTT. The chain couples TRBV5-4 to TRBJ1-4, with D possibly matching TRBD1 (5 bases). The V and J ends lost 4 bases and 1 base respectively, with 11 bases between them. Germline loops: CDR1 SGHNT, CDR2 YYREEE (reference sequence). The CDR3 consists of 15 residues. Together with reference TRBV5-4 and TRBJ1-4, the CDR3 gives the full variable domain: ETGVTQSPTHLIKTRGQQVTLRCSSQSGHNTVSWYQQALGQGPQFIFQYYREEENGRGNFPPRFSGLQFPNYSSELNVNALELDDSALYLCASSRDVQTNEKLFFGSGTQLSVL.

This clone was counted only a few times. The V gene is TRBV7-3, the J gene TRBJ2-5; D may be TRBD1 or TRBD2 (5 bases each). Deletions cut 1 base from V and 5 bases from J, with 8 bases between. Germline loops: CDR1 SGHTA, CDR2 FQGTGA. The length of the CDR3 is 13 residues. The CDR3 region is CASSLSRDETQYF. CDR3 in DNA: TGTGCCAGCAGCTTAAGCAGGGACGAGACCCAGTACTTC. The whole variable domain, remainder taken from reference TRBV7-3 and TRBJ2-5, is GAGVSQTPSNKVTEKGKYVELRCDPISGHTALYWYRQSLGQGPEFLIYFQGTGAADDSGLPNDRFFAVRPEGSVSTLKIQRTERGDSAVYLCASSLSRDETQYFGPGTRLLVL.

In its sample, this clone was seen a few times. The chain recombines TRBV28 with TRBJ1-5; 9 nucleotides line up with TRBD1. The CDR3 length is 15 residues. J gave up 7 bases and V 2 bases, and 6 bases lay outside the gene matches. Germline CDR1 is MDHEN and CDR2 is SYDVKM. The DNA for the CDR3 is TGTGCCAGCAGTTTAGAGGGGACAGGGTTCCAGCCCCAGCATTTT. Translated, it gives CASSLEGTGFQPQHF.

J is TRBJ1-3 and V is TRBV11-2; D is undetermined. CDR1 is SGHAT and CDR2 is FQNNGV in the germline V gene. V was cut by 5 bases and J by 2 bases, with 10 bases left in between. The CDR3 covers 14 residues. The CDR3 nucleotides read TGTGCCAGCAGCCTCAGGACGGCTGGAAACACCATATATTTT. This translates into CASSLRTAGNTIYF.

The rearrangement joins TRBV5-1 to TRBJ2-1; TRBD2 matches at 8 bases. Unmatched junction bases numbered 12, after V lost 1 base and J lost 6 bases. Looked up from germline, CDR1 is SGHRS and CDR2 is YFSETQ. The CDR3 runs to 17 residues. The CDR3 nucleotides read TGCGCCAGCAGCTTGTCCCCTCCGGGACTAGGAGGCAATGAGCAGTTCTTC. Protein product: CASSLSPPGLGGNEQFF.

This clone has only one observation. This chain connects TRBV28 to TRBJ2-7, with D possibly being TRBD2 (5 bases). V was trimmed by 6 bases and J by 3 bases, leaving 12 bases between them. This CDR3 has 13 amino acids. Germline V gene lookup returns CDR1 MDHEN and CDR2 SYDVKM. The DNA of the CDR3 is TGTGCCAGCAGCCGCACGGGGTTCTACGAGCAGTACTTC. It specifies CASSRTGFYEQYF.

The CDR3 loop reads CASSPRGGEQYF. The CDR3 bases are TGTGCCAGCAGTCCAAGGGGTGGCGAGCAGTACTTC. V usage is TRBV27 and J usage is TRBJ2-7, with a possible D match to TRBD1 (5 bases). V was cut by 5 bases and J by 6 bases, with 11 bases left in between. CDR1 and CDR2 (germline): MNHEY, SMNVEV (reference sequence). CDR3 length equals 12 residues.

The chain carries TRBV29-1 and TRBJ2-7, with 9 bases matching TRBD2. V lost 8 bases to trimming and J lost 3 bases; unmatched junction nucleotides: 5. From germline, CDR1 is SQVTM and CDR2 ANQGSEA. The CDR3 is 12 residues long. The CDR3 DNA is TGCAGCATCTTTAGCGGGAGCTACGAGCAGTACTTC. Translated: CSIFSGSYEQYF.

The gene calls are TRBV15 and TRBJ2-7; possible D gene TRBD1, 8 bases. Germline assignment: CDR1 LNHNV and CDR2 YYDKDF (reference sequence). The CDR3 totals 15 residues. V lost 2 bases, J lost 4 bases, and 15 bases lay in between. The CDR3 sequence is CATSRSGQGGYEQYF. The CDR3 bases are TGTGCCACCAGCAGATCTGGACAGGGAGGGTACGAGCAGTACTTC. The variable domain in full, completed from reference TRBV15 and TRBJ2-7, reads DAMVIQNPRYQVTQFGKPVTLSCSQTLNHNVMYWYQQKSSQAPKLLFHYYDKDFNNEADTPDNFQSRRPNTSFCFLDIRSPGLGDTAMYLCATSRSGQGGYEQYFGPGTRLTVT.

J is TRBJ1-2 and V is TRBV27; D is unclear. The CDR3 contains 17 residues. V gave up 2 bases and J gave up 0 bases, with 16 bases separating them. The V gene's germline CDR1 is MNHEY and CDR2 SMNVEV (reference sequence). CDR3: CASSLSSKAWSNYGYTF. The CDR3 region has the DNA TGTGCCAGCAGTTTAAGTTCTAAGGCGTGGTCTAACTATGGCTACACCTTC.

DNA for the CDR3: TGTGCCTCCCAAGCGGGATGGGACAATGAGCAGTTCTTC. Its protein is CASQAGWDNEQFF. This chain joins TRBV30 and TRBJ2-1; the match to TRBD2 covers 7 bases. The CDR3 covers 13 residues. V gave up 7 bases and J gave up 5 bases; unmatched junction bases: 8. Germline CDR1 GTSNPN, CDR2 SVGIG (reference sequence).

The rearrangement joins TRBV6-5 to TRBJ1-4; the match to TRBD1 covers 7 bases. V was clipped by 9 bases and J by 0 bases; unmatched bases: 7. The CDR3 has 15 amino acids. Germline CDR1 is MNHEY and CDR2 is SVGAGI. The CDR3 bases are TGTGCCAGTGGGGACAGCTCTGCAACTAATGAAAAACTGTTTTTT. It translates to CASGDSSATNEKLFF.

The chain recombines TRBV5-1 with TRBJ1-6; D not certain. Looked up from germline, CDR1 is SGHRS and CDR2 is YFSETQ. The CDR3 is 15 amino acids. Trimming took 4 bases from V and 8 from J, leaving 16 bases between them. DNA of the CDR3: TGCGCCAGCAGCCCGGGGTCCGCTCGCGATTCACCCCTCCACTTT. Translated, it gives CASSPGSARDSPLHF.

This chain connects TRBV18 to TRBJ1-1; D gene ambiguous. The V end was cut by 6 bases, the J end by 0 bases, with 11 bases between. This CDR3 contains 14 residues. CDR1 KGHSH and CDR2 LQKENI come from the germline V gene. The CDR3 region has the DNA TGTGCCAGCTCCCCGTTGACCGTGAACACTGAAGCTTTCTTT. It codes for CASSPLTVNTEAFF.

The chain joins TRBV15 to TRBJ1-5, with TRBD1 matching 7 bases. Trimming at V came to 1 base and at J to 3 bases, leaving 6 bases not matched to a gene. The germline CDR1 and CDR2 sequences are LNHNV and YYDKDF (reference sequence). The CDR3 has 16 residues. The CDR3 here is CATSRASGTDNQPQHF. DNA for the CDR3: TGTGCCACCAGCAGAGCTTCCGGGACAGACAATCAGCCCCAGCATTTT.

This clone was seen a single time. The chain joins TRBV7-2 to TRBJ1-5; D is perhaps TRBD1 (6 bases). This CDR3 comprises 15 residues. CDR1 SGHTA and CDR2 FQGNSA come from the germline V gene. V was trimmed by 2 bases and J by 7 bases, leaving 15 bases between them. The CDR3 sequence: CASSLLVGQGQPQHF. CDR3 DNA: TGTGCCAGCAGCTTACTCGTGGGACAAGGGCAGCCCCAGCATTTT.

The chain employs TRBV9 and TRBJ1-3; 9 bases fit TRBD1. The CDR3 runs 14 residues. CDR1 is SGDLS, CDR2 YYNGEE, per germline. V dropped 9 bases and J dropped 0; count of bases not matched to a gene: 4. DNA of the CDR3: TGTGCCACAGGGACAGGGTCCTCTGGAAACACCATATATTTT. This translates into CATGTGSSGNTIYF.

V usage is TRBV7-9 and J usage is TRBJ2-7; D possibly corresponds to TRBD2 (6 bases). Germline-derived CDR1 and CDR2 are SEHNR and FQNEAQ (reference sequence). This CDR3 has 16 residues. V was shortened by 4 bases and J by 2 bases, with 18 bases between the two germline ends. The CDR3 nucleotides are TGTGCCAGCAGCTCCATCATTAGCGGAACTACCTACGAGCAGTACTTC. Translating it yields CASSSIISGTTYEQYF. The variable domain in full, with the rest retrieved from reference TRBV7-9 and TRBJ2-7, is DTGVSQNPRHKITKRGQNVTFRCDPISEHNRLYWYRQTLGQGPEFLTYFQNEAQLEKSRLLSDRFSAERPKGSFSTLEIQRTEQGDSAMYLCASSSIISGTTYEQYFGPGTRLTVT.

The chain recombines TRBV19 with TRBJ1-1, with D uncertain. Trimming took off 8 bases at V and 0 bases at J, with 13 bases between the two ends. The CDR3 runs 14 residues. CDR1 and CDR2 from the germline V gene are LNHDA and SQIVND (reference sequence). The CDR3 nucleotides are TGTGCCAGTCGAAAGGACTTCCTGAACACTGAAGCTTTCTTT. Its translation is CASRKDFLNTEAFF.

This chain uses TRBV11-1 with TRBJ2-3, with D unresolved. The CDR3 has 15 amino acids. The V end was cut by 4 bases, the J end by 1 base, with 12 bases between. Germline CDR1 is SGHAT and CDR2 is FQDESV (reference sequence). The DNA for the CDR3 is TGTGCCAGCAGCTCTCGTAAGGCAGGCACAGATACGCAGTATTTT. Translated: CASSSRKAGTDTQYF.

The chain recombines TRBV7-3 with TRBJ2-1; possible D gene TRBD1, 5 bases. The CDR3 consists of 16 residues. The germline V gene encodes CDR1 SGHTA and CDR2 FQGTGA. Trimming pared 1 base from V and 2 bases from J, leaving 12 bases between. Written as DNA, the CDR3 is TGTGCCAGCAGCTTAATGGGGCGCGGTGCCTACAATGAGCAGTTCTTC. Translating gives CASSLMGRGAYNEQFF. The whole variable domain, remainder taken from reference TRBV7-3 and TRBJ2-1, is GAGVSQTPSNKVTEKGKYVELRCDPISGHTALYWYRQSLGQGPEFLIYFQGTGAADDSGLPNDRFFAVRPEGSVSTLKIQRTERGDSAVYLCASSLMGRGAYNEQFFGPGTRLTVL.

The genes are TRBV9 and TRBJ2-1, with D unresolved. The CDR3 sequence is 15 residues long. V dropped 4 bases and J dropped 1 base, with 12 bases sitting between them. Germline V CDR1 and CDR2: SGDLS, YYNGEE. The CDR3 nucleotides are TGTGCCAGCAGCCTCCAAGCAGCGTCCTACAATGAGCAGTTCTTC. This translates into CASSLQAASYNEQFF.

The CDR3 spells CASSRLFLRDRDDSPLHF. The CDR3 region has the DNA TGTGCCAGCAGCAGATTATTCCTCCGGGACAGGGACGATTCACCCCTCCACTTT. The chain uses TRBV21-1 and TRBJ1-6; the table names TRBD1, a call not compared with the DNA. TRBV21-1 is annotated as a pseudogene. CDR3 size: 18 residues.